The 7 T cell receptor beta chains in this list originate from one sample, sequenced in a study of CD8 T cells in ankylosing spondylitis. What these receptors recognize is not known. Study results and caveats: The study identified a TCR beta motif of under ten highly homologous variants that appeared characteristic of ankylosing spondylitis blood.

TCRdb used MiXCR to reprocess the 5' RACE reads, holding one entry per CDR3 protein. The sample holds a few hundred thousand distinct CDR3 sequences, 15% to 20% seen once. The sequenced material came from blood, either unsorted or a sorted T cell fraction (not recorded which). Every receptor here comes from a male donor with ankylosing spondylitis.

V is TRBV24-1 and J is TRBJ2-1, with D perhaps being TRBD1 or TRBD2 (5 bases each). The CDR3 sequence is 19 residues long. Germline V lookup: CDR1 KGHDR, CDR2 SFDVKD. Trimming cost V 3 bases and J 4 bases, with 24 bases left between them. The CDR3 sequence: CATSDQTGARGLTYNEQFF. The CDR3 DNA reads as TGTGCCACCAGTGATCAGACTGGGGCGAGGGGCCTTACTTACAATGAGCAGTTCTTC.

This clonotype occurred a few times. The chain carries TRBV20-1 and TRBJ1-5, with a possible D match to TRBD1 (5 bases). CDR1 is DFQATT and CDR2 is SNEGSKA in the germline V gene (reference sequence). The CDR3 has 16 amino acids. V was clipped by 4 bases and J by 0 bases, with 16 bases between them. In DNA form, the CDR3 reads TGCAGTGCTACCCCGACAGTGGGGGGTAGCAATCAGCCCCAGCATTTT. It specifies CSATPTVGGSNQPQHF.

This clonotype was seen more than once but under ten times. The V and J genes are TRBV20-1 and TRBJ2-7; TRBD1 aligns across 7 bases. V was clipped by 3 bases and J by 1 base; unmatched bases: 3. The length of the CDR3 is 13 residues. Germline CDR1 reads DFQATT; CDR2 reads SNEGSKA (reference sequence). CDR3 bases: TGCAGTGCTAGCCCGGGACAGTCCTACGAGCAGTACTTC. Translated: CSASPGQSYEQYF.

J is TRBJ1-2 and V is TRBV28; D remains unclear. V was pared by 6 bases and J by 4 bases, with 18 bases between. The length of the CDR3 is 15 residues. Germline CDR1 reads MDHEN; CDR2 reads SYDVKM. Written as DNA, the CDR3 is TGTGCCAGCAGCCCTGACGAACGTCCCCTCTATGGCTACACCTTC. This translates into CASSPDERPLYGYTF.

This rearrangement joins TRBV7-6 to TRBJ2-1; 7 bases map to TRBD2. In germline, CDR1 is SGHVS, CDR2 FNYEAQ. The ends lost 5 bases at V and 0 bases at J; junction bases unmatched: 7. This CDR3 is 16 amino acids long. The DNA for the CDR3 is TGTGCCAGCAGCACAACTAGCGCGAACTCCTACAATGAGCAGTTCTTC. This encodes CASSTTSANSYNEQFF.

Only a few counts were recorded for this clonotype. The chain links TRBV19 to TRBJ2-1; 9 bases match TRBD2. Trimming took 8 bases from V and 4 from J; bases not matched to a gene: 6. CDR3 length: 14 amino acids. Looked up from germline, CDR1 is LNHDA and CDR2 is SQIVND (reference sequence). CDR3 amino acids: CASDAGGPYNEQFF. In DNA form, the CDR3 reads TGTGCCAGTGATGCGGGGGGGCCATACAATGAGCAGTTCTTC. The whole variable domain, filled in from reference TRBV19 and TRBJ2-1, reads DGGITQSPKYLFRKEGQNVTLSCEQNLNHDAMYWYRQDPGQGLRLIYYSQIVNDFQKGDIAEGYSVSREKKESFPLTVTSAQKNPTAFYLCASDAGGPYNEQFFGPGTRLTVL.

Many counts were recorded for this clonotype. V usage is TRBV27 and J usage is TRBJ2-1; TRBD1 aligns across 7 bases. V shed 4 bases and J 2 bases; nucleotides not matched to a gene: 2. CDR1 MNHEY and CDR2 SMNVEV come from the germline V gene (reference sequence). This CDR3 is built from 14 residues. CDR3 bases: TGTGCCAGCAGTTCCCAGGGGGCCTACAATGAGCAGTTCTTC. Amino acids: CASSSQGAYNEQFF.